Following are 4 T cell receptor beta chains from one sample sequenced in a study of neurological immune-mediated disorders. TCRdb itself ran the 5' RACE reads through MiXCR, one entry per CDR3 protein. Here the sample spans about 52,000 distinct CDR3 sequences, over 3.5% being singletons. Specimen: PBMCs. All receptors derive from a man aged 60 to 75 with multiple sclerosis.

The sample holds many counts of this clonotype. This chain joins TRBV7-2 and TRBJ1-2; 9 bases align to TRBD1. The CDR3 has 14 residues. The ends lost 5 bases at V and 6 bases at J; junction bases unmatched: 7. Germline V gene lookup returns CDR1 SGHTA and CDR2 FQGNSA. Here the CDR3 reads CASSRTGDFDGYTF. Written as DNA, the CDR3 is TGTGCCAGCAGCCGGACAGGGGATTTCGATGGCTACACCTTC. Complete variable domain (other parts from reference TRBV7-2 and TRBJ1-2): GAGVSQSPSNKVTEKGKDVELRCDPISGHTALYWYRQSLGQGLEFLIYFQGNSAPDKSGLPSDRFSAERTGGSVSTLTIQRTQQEDSAVYLCASSRTGDFDGYTFGSGTRLTVV.

Ten or more counts support this clonotype. This rearrangement joins TRBV20-1 to TRBJ2-7; 10 bases are a match to TRBD2. The CDR3 covers 14 residues. The V gene's germline CDR1 is DFQATT and CDR2 SNEGSKA (reference sequence). V lost 6 bases to trimming and J lost 4 bases; unmatched junction nucleotides: 9. Here the CDR3 reads CSAAPGLASYEQYF. In DNA form, the CDR3 reads TGCAGTGCCGCCCCGGGACTAGCGTCGTACGAGCAGTACTTC.

This clonotype was counted a few times. This rearrangement joins TRBV20-1 to TRBJ2-1; 7 nucleotides agree with TRBD2. Germline CDR1 and CDR2: DFQATT and SNEGSKA (reference sequence). The V segment lost 5 bases and the J segment 5 bases; nucleotides outside the gene matches: 6. The CDR3 has 13 residues. CDR3 coding DNA: TGCAGTGCTGGTAGCGGGCTTGACAATGAGCAGTTCTTC. Translating it yields CSAGSGLDNEQFF.

This clonotype was detected a few times. A much more abundant neighbour one base away suggests this may be a read error. This rearrangement joins TRBV14 to TRBJ1-2; the D is unclear. Between the trimmed V and J ends, which lost 7 bases and 10 bases, there was a span of 7 bases. CDR1 is SGHDN, CDR2 FVKESK, per germline. CDR3 size: 9 residues. In DNA, the CDR3 is TGTGCCAGCACCACATCCTACACCTTC. This translates into CASTTSYTF.